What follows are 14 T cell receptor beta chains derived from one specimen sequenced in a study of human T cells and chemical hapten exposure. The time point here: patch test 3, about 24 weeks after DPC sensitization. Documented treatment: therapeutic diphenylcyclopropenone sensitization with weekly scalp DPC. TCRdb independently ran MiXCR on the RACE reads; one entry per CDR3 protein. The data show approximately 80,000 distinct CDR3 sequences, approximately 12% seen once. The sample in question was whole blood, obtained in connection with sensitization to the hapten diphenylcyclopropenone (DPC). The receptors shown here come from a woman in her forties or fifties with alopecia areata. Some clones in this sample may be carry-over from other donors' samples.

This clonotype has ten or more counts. The CDR3 DNA reads TGTGCCAGCAGCTCGGGGGTAGAGACCCAGTACTTC. Translation: CASSSGVETQYF. V and J are TRBV7-9 and TRBJ2-5; TRBD2 might be the D (6 bases). Germline V lookup: CDR1 SEHNR, CDR2 FQNEAQ (reference sequence). The CDR3 extends over 12 amino acids. Trimming took off 4 bases at V and 4 bases at J, with 7 bases between the two ends.

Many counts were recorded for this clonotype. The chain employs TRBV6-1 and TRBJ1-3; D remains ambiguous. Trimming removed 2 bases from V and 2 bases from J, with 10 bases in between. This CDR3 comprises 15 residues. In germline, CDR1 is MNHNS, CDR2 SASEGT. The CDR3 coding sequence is TGTGCCAGCAGTGAACGGACGTCGGCTGGAAACACCATATATTTT. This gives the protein CASSERTSAGNTIYF.

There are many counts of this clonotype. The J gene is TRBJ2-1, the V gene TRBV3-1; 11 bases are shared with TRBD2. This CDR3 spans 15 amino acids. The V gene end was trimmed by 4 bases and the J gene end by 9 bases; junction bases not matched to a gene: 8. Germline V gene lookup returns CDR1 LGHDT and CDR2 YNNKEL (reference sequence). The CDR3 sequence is CASSPRTSGWGEQFF. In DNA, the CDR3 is TGTGCCAGCAGCCCACGGACTAGCGGGTGGGGTGAGCAGTTCTTC.

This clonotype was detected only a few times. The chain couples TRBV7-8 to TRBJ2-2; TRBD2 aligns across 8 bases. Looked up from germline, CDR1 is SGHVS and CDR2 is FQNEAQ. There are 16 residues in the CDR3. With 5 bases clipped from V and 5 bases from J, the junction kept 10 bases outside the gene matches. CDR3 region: CASSPFSGGKTGELFF. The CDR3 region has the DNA TGTGCCAGCAGCCCCTTTTCGGGGGGGAAGACCGGGGAGCTGTTTTTT.

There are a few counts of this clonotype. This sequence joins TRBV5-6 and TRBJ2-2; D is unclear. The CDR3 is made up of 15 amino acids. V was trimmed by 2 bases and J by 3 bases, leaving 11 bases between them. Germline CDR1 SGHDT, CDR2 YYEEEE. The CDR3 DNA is TGTGCCAGCAGCTTTTCGCACTTTCACACCGGGGAGCTGTTTTTT. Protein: CASSFSHFHTGELFF.

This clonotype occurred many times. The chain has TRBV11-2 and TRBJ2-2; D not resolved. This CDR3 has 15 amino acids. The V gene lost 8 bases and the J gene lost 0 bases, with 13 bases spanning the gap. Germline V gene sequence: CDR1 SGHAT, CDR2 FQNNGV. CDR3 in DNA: TGTGCCAGCCGAATTTACCGGACGAACACCGGGGAGCTGTTTTTT. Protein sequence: CASRIYRTNTGELFF.

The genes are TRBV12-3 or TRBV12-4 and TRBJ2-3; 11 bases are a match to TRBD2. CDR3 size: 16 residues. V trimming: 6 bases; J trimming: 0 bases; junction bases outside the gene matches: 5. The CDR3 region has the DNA TGTGCCAGCAGCACCGGGACTAGCGGAAGCACAGATACGCAGTATTTT. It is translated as CASSTGTSGSTDTQYF.

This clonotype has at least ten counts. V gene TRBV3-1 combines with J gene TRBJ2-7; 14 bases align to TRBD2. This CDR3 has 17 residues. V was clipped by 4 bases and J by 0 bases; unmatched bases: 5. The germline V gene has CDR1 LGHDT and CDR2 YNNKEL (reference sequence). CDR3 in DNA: TGTGCCAGCAGCCCAGGACTAGCGGGAGGAAGCTCCTACGAGCAGTACTTC. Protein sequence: CASSPGLAGGSSYEQYF.

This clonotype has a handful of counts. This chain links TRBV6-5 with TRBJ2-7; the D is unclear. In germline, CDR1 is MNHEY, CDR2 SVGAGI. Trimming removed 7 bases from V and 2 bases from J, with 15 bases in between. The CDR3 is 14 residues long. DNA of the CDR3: TGTGCCAGCACCCAGGACCGAGCTCCCTACGAGCAGTACTTC. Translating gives CASTQDRAPYEQYF.

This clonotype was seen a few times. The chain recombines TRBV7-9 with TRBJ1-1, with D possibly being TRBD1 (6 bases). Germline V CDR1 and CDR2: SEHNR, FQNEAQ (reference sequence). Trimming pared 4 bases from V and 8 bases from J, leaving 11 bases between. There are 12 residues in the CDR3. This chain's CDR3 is CASSSGTSEAFF. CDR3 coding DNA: TGTGCCAGCAGCTCCGGGACAAGCGAAGCTTTCTTT.

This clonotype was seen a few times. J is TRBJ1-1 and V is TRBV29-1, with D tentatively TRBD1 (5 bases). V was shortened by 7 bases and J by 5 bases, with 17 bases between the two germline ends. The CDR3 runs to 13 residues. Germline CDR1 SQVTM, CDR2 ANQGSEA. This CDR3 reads CSANRAAGTEAFF. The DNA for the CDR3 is TGCAGCGCAAACCGGGCAGCAGGGACTGAAGCTTTCTTT. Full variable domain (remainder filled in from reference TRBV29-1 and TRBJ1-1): SAVISQKPSRDICQRGTSLTIQCQVDSQVTMMFWYRQQPGQSLTLIATANQGSEATYESGFVIDKFPISRPNLTFSTLTVSNMSPEDSSIYLCSANRAAGTEAFFGQGTRLTVV.

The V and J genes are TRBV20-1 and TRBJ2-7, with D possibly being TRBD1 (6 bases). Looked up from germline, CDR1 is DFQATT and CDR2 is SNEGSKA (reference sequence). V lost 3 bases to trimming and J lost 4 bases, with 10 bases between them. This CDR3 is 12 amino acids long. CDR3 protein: CSASRQGYEQYF. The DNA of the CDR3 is TGCAGTGCTAGTAGGCAGGGGTACGAGCAGTACTTC.

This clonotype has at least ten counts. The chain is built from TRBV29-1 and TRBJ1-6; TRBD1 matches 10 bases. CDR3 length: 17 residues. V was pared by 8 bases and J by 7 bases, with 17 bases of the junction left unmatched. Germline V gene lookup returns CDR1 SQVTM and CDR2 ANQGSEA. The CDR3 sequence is CSPYRDRGTIANSPLHF. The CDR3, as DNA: TGCAGCCCCTATCGGGACAGGGGAACGATTGCAAATTCACCCCTCCACTTT.

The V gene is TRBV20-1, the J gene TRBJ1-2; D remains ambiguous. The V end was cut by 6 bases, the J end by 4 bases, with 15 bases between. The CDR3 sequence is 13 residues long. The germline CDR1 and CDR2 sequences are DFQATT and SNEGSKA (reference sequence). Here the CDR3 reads CSALPPGFYGYTF. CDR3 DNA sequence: TGCAGTGCCCTCCCCCCGGGGTTCTATGGCTACACCTTC.